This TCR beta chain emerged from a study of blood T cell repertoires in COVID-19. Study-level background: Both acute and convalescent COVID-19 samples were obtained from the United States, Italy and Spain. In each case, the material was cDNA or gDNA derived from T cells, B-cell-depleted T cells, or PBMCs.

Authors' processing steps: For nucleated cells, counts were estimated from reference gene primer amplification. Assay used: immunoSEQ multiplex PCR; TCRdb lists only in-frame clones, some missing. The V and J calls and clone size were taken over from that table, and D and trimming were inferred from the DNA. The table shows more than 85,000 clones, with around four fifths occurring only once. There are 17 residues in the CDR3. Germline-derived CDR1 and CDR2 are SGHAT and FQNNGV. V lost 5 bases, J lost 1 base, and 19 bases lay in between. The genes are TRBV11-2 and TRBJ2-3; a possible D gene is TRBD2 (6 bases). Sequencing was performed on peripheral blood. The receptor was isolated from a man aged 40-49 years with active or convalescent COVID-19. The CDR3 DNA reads TGTGCCAGCAGCCCCACCCGCGGGGATTTTCGCACAGATACGCAGTATTTT. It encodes CASSPTRGDFRTDTQYF.